This T cell receptor (beta chain) emerged from a study of T cell responses to AZD1222 COVID-19 vaccine. Whole-study context: Analysis merged second doses at about 4 or about 12 weeks. Overall study findings and caveats: Rises in breadth and depth of Spike-specific TCRs came after two AZD1222 doses. Donors were largely white British and mainly female; clonal diversity was possibly underestimated. Just five to seven AZD1222 recipients tested seropositive at baseline.

V lost 2 bases, J lost 5 bases, and 9 bases lay in between. The CDR3 extends over 13 amino acids. Germline CDR1 is SGHTA and CDR2 is FQGTGA. Regarding this clone: What it recognizes is unknown.

Profiling relied on immunoSEQ multiplex PCR, and the TCRdb table lists in-frame clones only, not all of them. The table includes approximately 110,000 clones, 70% to 90% detected once. The sample here was peripheral blood, taken on day 0 of AZD1222 vaccination. The receptor comes from an adult in good health. The chain is built from TRBV7-3 and TRBJ2-5; no firm D call. The CDR3 protein is CASSLGTLETQYF. The CDR3 region has the DNA TGTGCCAGCAGCTTAGGTACCCTCGAGACCCAGTACTTC.